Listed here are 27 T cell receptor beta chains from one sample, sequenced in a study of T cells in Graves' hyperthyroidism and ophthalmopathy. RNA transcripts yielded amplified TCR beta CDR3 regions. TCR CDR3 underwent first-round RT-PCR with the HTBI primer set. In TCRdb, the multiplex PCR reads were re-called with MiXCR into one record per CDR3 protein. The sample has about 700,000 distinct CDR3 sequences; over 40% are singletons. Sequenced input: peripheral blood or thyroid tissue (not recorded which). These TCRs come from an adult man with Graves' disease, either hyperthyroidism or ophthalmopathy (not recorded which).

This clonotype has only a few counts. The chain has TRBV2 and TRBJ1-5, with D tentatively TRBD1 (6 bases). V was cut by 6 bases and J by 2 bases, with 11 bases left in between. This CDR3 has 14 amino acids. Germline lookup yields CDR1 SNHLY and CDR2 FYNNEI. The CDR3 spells CASSRRTGNQPQHF. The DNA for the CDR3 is TGTGCCAGCAGCCGCCGGACAGGCAATCAGCCCCAGCATTTT.

CDR3 protein: CAISGSGQETQYF. DNA of the CDR3: TGTGCCATCAGTGGGTCCGGGCAGGAGACCCAGTACTTC. The V gene is TRBV10-3, the J gene TRBJ2-5; D gene unclear. With 4 bases removed from V and 5 bases from J, the gap between germline ends came to 11 bases. Germline-derived CDR1 and CDR2 are ENHRY and SYGVKD. The CDR3 is 13 amino acids.

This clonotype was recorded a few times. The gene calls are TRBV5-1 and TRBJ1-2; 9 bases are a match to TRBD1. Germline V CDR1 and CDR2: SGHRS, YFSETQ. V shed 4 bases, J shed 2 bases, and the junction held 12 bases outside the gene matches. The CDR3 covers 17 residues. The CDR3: CASSPKNEGQGNYGYTF. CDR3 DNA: TGCGCCAGCAGCCCGAAGAACGAAGGACAGGGGAACTATGGCTACACCTTC.

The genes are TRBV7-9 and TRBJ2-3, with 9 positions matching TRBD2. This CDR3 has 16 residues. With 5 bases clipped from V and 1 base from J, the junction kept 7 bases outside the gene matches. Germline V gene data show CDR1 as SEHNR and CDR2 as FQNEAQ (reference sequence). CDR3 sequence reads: CASSPSGGGGTDTQYF. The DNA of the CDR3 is TGTGCCAGCAGCCCCTCTGGCGGGGGGGGCACAGATACGCAGTATTTT.

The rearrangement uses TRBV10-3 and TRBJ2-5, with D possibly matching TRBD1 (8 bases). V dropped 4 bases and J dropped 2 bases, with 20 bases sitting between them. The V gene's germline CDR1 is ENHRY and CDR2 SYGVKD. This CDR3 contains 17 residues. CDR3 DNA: TGTGCCATCAGTGGGGGGGGCCACCGGGACAGGCAAGAGACCCAGTACTTC. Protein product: CAISGGGHRDRQETQYF.

The CDR3 DNA reads as TGCGCCAGCAGTAGGTCAGGCCAAACTGGAAACACCTTC. Its protein is CASSRSGQTGNTF. The chain is built from TRBV10-2 and TRBJ1-2; D unresolved. This CDR3 comprises 13 residues. The germline V gene encodes CDR1 WSHSY and CDR2 SAAADI. V lost 5 bases and J 12 bases, leaving 19 bases between the germline ends.

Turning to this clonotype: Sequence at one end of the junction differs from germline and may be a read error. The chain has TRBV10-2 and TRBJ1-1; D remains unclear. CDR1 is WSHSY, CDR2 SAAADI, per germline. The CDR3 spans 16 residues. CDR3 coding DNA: TGTGCCAGCAGAACACCACCCCGGATGGGAGAAACTGAAGCTTTCTTT. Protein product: CASRTPPRMGETEAFF.

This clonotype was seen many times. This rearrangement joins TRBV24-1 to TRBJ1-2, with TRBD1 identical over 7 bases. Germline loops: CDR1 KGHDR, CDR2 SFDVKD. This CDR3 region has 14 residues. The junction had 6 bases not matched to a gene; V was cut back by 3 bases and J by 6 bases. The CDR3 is CATSDADRVNGYTF. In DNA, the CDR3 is TGTGCCACCAGTGATGCTGACAGGGTAAATGGCTACACCTTC.

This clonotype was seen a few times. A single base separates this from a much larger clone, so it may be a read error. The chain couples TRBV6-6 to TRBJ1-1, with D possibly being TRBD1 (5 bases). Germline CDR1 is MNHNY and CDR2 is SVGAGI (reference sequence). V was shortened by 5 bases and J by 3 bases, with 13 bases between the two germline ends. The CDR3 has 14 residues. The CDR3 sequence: CASSEGGVDTEAFF. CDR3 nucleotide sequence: TGTGCCAGCAGTGAAGGAGGGGTTGACACTGAAGCTTTCTTT.

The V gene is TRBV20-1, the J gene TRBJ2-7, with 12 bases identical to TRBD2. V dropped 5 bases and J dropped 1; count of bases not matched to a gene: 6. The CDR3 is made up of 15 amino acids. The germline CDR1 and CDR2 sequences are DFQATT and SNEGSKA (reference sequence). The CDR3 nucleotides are TGCAGTGCTGGAGGGACTAGCGGGCCTTCCTACGAGCAGTACTTC. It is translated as CSAGGTSGPSYEQYF.

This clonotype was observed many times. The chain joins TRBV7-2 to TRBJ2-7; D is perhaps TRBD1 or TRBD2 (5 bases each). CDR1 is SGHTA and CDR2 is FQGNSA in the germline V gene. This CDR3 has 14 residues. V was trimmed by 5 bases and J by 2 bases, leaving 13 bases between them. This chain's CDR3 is CASSPGTLTYEQYF. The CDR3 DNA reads TGTGCCAGCAGCCCCGGGACCCTCACCTACGAGCAGTACTTC. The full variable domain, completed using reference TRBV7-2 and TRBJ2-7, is GAGVSQSPSNKVTEKGKDVELRCDPISGHTALYWYRQSLGQGLEFLIYFQGNSAPDKSGLPSDRFSAERTGGSVSTLTIQRTQQEDSAVYLCASSPGTLTYEQYFGPGTRLTVT.

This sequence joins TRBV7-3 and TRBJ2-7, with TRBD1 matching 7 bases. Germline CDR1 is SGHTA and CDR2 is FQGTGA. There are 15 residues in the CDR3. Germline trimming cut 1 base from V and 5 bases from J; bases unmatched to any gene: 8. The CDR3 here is CASSLIGGQGDEQYF. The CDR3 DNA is TGTGCCAGCAGCTTAATCGGTGGGCAGGGGGACGAGCAGTACTTC.

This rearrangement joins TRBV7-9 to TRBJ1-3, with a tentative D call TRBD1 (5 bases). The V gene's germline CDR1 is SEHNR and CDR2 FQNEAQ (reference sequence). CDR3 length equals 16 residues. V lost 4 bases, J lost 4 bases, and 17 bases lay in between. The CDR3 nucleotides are TGTGCCAGCAGCTCTTCTCCGGGACTAGCGGGAAACACCATATATTTT. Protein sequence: CASSSSPGLAGNTIYF. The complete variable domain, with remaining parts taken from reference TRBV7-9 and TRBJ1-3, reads DTGVSQNPRHKITKRGQNVTFRCDPISEHNRLYWYRQTLGQGPEFLTYFQNEAQLEKSRLLSDRFSAERPKGSFSTLEIQRTEQGDSAMYLCASSSSPGLAGNTIYFGEGSWLTVV.

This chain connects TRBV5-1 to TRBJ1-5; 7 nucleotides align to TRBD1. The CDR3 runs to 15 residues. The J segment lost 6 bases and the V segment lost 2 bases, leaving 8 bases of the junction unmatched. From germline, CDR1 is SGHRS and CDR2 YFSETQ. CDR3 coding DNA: TGCGCCAGCAGCTTCTTAGGGGGCTTGGGTCAGCCCCAGCATTTT. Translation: CASSFLGGLGQPQHF. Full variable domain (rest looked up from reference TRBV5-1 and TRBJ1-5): KAGVTQTPRYLIKTRGQQVTLSCSPISGHRSVSWYQQTPGQGLQFLFEYFSETQRNKGNFPGRFSGRQFSNSRSEMNVSTLELGDSALYLCASSFLGGLGQPQHFGDGTRLSIL.

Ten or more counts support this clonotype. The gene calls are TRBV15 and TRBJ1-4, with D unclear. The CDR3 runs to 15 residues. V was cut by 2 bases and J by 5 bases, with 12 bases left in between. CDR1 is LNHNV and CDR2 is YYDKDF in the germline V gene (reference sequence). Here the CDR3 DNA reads TGTGCCACCAGCAGACGGGCAGATTTCAATGAAAAACTGTTTTTT. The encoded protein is CATSRRADFNEKLFF.

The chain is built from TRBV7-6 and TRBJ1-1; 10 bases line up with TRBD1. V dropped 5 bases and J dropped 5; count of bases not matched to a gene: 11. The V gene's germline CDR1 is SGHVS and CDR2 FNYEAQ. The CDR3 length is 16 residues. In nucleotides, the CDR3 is TGTGCCAGCAGCCTCGGGACAGGGGTAACGCGGACTGAAGCTTTCTTT. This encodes CASSLGTGVTRTEAFF.

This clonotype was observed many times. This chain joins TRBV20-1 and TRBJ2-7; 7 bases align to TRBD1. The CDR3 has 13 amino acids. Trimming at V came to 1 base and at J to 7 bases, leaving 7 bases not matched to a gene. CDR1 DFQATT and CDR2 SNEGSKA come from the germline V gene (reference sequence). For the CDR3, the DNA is TGCAGTGCTAGAGCGACAGGGTTCGGGGAGCAGTACTTC. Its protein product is CSARATGFGEQYF.

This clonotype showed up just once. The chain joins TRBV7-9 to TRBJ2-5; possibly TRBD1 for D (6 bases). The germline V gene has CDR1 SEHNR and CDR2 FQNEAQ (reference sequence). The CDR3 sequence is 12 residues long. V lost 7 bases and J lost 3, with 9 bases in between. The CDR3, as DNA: TGTGCCAGCAACTACAGGGAAGAGACCCAGTACTTC. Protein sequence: CASNYREETQYF.

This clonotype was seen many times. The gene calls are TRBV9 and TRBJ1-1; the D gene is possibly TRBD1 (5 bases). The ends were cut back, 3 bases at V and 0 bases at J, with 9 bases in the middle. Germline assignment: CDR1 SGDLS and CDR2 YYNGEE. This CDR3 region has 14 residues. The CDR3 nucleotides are TGTGCCAGCAGCGCGGGGACGGTGAACACTGAAGCTTTCTTT. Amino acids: CASSAGTVNTEAFF.

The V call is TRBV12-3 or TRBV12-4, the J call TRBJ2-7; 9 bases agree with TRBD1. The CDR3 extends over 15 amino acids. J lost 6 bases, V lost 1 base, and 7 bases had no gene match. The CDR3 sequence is CASSLGGTGWAEQYF. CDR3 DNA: TGTGCCAGCAGTTTAGGGGGGACAGGGTGGGCCGAGCAGTACTTC.

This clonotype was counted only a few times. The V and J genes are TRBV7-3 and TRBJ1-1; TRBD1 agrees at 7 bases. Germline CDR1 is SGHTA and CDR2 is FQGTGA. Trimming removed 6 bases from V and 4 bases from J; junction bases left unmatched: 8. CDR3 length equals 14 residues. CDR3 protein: CASSRFQGGTEAFF. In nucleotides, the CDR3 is TGTGCCAGCAGTAGATTTCAGGGGGGCACTGAAGCTTTCTTT.

The CDR3 loop is CASSTGRGNSPLHF. The CDR3 nucleotides read TGTGCCAGCAGCACGGGTAGGGGGAATTCACCCCTCCACTTT. V usage is TRBV7-9 and J usage is TRBJ1-6; D possibly corresponds to TRBD1 (6 bases). This CDR3 comprises 14 residues. The germline gives CDR1 SEHNR, CDR2 FQNEAQ (reference sequence). The germline V and J ends were trimmed by 5 bases and 7 bases, with 12 bases remaining between them.

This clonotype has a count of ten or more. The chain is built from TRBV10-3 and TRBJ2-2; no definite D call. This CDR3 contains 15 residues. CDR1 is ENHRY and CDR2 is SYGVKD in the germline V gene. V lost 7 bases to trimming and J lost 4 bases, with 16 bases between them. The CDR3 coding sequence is TGTGCCATCAAAGGGTCCAGACTTACCACCGGGGAGCTGTTTTTT. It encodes CAIKGSRLTTGELFF.

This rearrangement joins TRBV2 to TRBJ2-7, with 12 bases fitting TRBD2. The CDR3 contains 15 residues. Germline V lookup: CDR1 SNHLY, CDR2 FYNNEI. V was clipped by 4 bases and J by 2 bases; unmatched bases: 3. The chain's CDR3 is CASSVTSGGPYEQYF. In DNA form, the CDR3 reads TGTGCCAGCAGTGTAACTAGCGGGGGGCCCTACGAGCAGTACTTC.

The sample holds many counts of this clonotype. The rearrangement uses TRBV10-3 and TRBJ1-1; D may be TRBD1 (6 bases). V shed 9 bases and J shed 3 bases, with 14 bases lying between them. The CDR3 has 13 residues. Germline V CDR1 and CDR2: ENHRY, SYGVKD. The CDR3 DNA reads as TGTGCCATTGAACAGGGCAGGGACACTGAAGCTTTCTTT. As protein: CAIEQGRDTEAFF.

This CDR3 is CASSQASLEAFF. For the CDR3, the DNA is TGTGCCAGCAGCCAGGCAAGTCTTGAAGCTTTCTTT. V and J are TRBV3-1 and TRBJ1-1; D ambiguous. CDR1 LGHDT and CDR2 YNNKEL come from the germline V gene (reference sequence). The germline V and J ends were trimmed by 3 bases and 7 bases, with 9 bases remaining between them. This CDR3 comprises 12 residues.

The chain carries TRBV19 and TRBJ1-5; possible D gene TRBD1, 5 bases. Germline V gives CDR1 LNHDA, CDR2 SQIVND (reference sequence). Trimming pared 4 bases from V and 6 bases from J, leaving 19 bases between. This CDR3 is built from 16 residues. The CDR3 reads CASSNVGTVAGQPQHF. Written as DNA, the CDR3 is TGTGCCAGTAGTAATGTCGGGACGGTGGCGGGTCAGCCCCAGCATTTT.